This T cell receptor (beta chain) is from a study of CXCR3-negative and CXCR3-positive naive CD8 T cells. Overall study results and limits: CXCR3-positive naive cells carried more hydrophobic TRB CDR3s than CXCR3-negative ones.

This clonotype is medium-sized (0.01 to 0.1%) by frequency. Its antigen remains unidentified. Germline loops: CDR1 SEHNR, CDR2 FQNEAQ (reference sequence). There are 14 residues in the CDR3. Via 5' RACE with UMI labels, TRB cDNA libraries were prepared. TCRdb reprocessed the 5' RACE reads; each CDR3 protein has one entry and no DNA is given. This table holds approximately 8,800 distinct CDR3 sequences. The chain links TRBV7-9 to TRBJ1-1; no DNA is available, so the TRBD1 call from TCRdb remains unchecked. This sequence was found in a human donor in good health. Some clones in this sample may be carry-over from other donors' samples. Sequenced input: naive CXCR3+ CD8+ T cells from blood. Subset given: CD45RO-CCR7+CD27+CD95- naive CD8+ T cells expressing CXCR3 (TNR3+). The chain's CDR3 is CASSHTGLNTEAFF.